The 25 T cell receptor beta chains below come from one sample, sequenced in a study of blood T cells in healthy people across ages. A J-beta primer mix and a sample-barcoded 5' primer were used in a second PCR of about 6 to 12 cycles. TCRdb passed the 5' RACE reads through MiXCR, listing each CDR3 protein once. In the table there are some 550,000 distinct CDR3 sequences, around 50% of which are singletons. The sample was blood. The receptors originated from an elderly man in good health.

This chain links TRBV11-2 with TRBJ1-2; D unresolved. Trimming took off 0 bases at V and 6 bases at J, with 11 bases between the two ends. This CDR3 is built from 14 residues. The V gene's germline CDR1 is SGHAT and CDR2 FQNNGV. Written as DNA, the CDR3 is TGTGCCAGCAGCTTAGACCCGAACGGGAATGGCTACACCTTC. It translates to CASSLDPNGNGYTF.

This chain connects TRBV6-5 to TRBJ2-2, with TRBD1 as a possible D gene (6 bases). The CDR3 runs 14 residues. The germline V and J ends were trimmed by 5 bases and 2 bases, with 9 bases remaining between them. Germline CDR1 reads MNHEY; CDR2 reads SVGAGI. CDR3 nucleotide sequence: TGTGCCAGCAGTCAAGGGGGTAACACCGGGGAGCTGTTTTTT. Its protein product is CASSQGGNTGELFF.

This rearrangement joins TRBV6-5 to TRBJ1-1, with D perhaps matching TRBD1 (5 bases). Germline values: CDR1 MNHEY, CDR2 SVGAGI. Trimming took off 2 bases at V and 6 bases at J, with 10 bases between the two ends. The CDR3 has 13 amino acids. The CDR3 is CASSYTGGAEAFF. Here the CDR3 DNA reads TGTGCCAGCAGTTACACCGGGGGGGCTGAAGCTTTCTTT.

As for this clonotype: Mismatch with germline at one junction end may stem from a read error. The J gene is TRBJ2-7, the V gene TRBV4-3; D may correspond to TRBD1 or TRBD2 (6 bases each). The J call may be incorrect, as the DNA end agrees better with TRBJ2-4. CDR1 is LGHNA and CDR2 is YSLEER in the germline V gene. The CDR3 extends over 15 amino acids. The CDR3 nucleotides are TGCGCCAGCGGCCAAGGAGGGGGTTTCCAAAACATTCAGTACTTC. This translates into CASGQGGGFQNIQYF.

Ten or more counts support this clonotype. The chain carries TRBV6-5 and TRBJ2-7, with 8 nucleotides matching TRBD2. After removal of 6 bases from V and 9 bases from J, the junction contained 19 bases not matched to a gene. This CDR3 is 16 amino acids long. Germline V gene data show CDR1 as MNHEY and CDR2 as SVGAGI. The DNA of the CDR3 is TGTGCCAGCAGACCCGAACCGAGAGCGGGGGAAATGGGGCAGTACTTC. Protein sequence: CASRPEPRAGEMGQYF.

The rearrangement links TRBV20-1 to TRBJ2-5; weak D call: TRBD2 (5 bases). This CDR3 is built from 15 residues. V lost 4 bases and J 6 bases, leaving 21 bases between the germline ends. Germline V gene lookup returns CDR1 DFQATT and CDR2 SNEGSKA (reference sequence). The CDR3 nucleotides are TGCAGTGCTAACAGAGCGCAGGCCTGGAGGAAGACCCAGTACTTC. Its translation is CSANRAQAWRKTQYF.

The J gene is TRBJ2-3, the V gene TRBV5-1, with 9 bases lining up with TRBD1. CDR1 and CDR2 from the germline V gene are SGHRS and YFSETQ. V dropped 6 bases and J dropped 4; count of bases not matched to a gene: 9. The CDR3 loop spans 15 amino acids. The CDR3 here is CASIKPGQGPDTQYF. CDR3 coding DNA: TGCGCCAGCATAAAACCGGGACAGGGTCCAGATACGCAGTATTTT.

CDR3 DNA sequence: TGCAGTGCTAGAAGCGCAGGGACAGGGCACGACGAGCAGTACTTC. Protein: CSARSAGTGHDEQYF. This rearrangement joins TRBV20-1 to TRBJ2-4, with 9 bases lining up with TRBD1. The J call may not be correct, given that the DNA end is closer to TRBJ2-7. Germline assignment: CDR1 DFQATT and CDR2 SNEGSKA (reference sequence). This CDR3 is 15 amino acids long.

The gene calls are TRBV6-5 and TRBJ2-5; possibly TRBD1 for D (5 bases). The germline CDR1 and CDR2 sequences are MNHEY and SVGAGI. The CDR3 covers 16 residues. V lost 4 bases and J lost 1, with 16 bases in between. The CDR3 region has the DNA TGTGCCAGCAGTTCACGTGACACAGGCCGCCAAGAGACCCAGTACTTC. Protein sequence: CASSSRDTGRQETQYF.

The chain couples TRBV20-1 to TRBJ1-3; a possible D gene is TRBD1 (6 bases). Germline CDR1 reads DFQATT; CDR2 reads SNEGSKA (reference sequence). Trimming removed 2 bases from V and 0 bases from J, with 11 bases in between. The length of the CDR3 is 15 residues. This CDR3 reads CSARRQETSGNTIYF. CDR3 nucleotides: TGCAGTGCTAGACGACAGGAGACCTCTGGAAACACCATATATTTT.

In its sample, this clonotype was seen many times. The J gene is TRBJ2-7, the V gene TRBV6-5; D is possibly TRBD1 (6 bases). The CDR3 is made up of 14 amino acids. V was clipped by 6 bases and J by 0 bases, with 12 bases between them. Germline V gene data show CDR1 as MNHEY and CDR2 as SVGAGI. CDR3 nucleotides: TGTGCCAGCAGCCGGACAGCCAGCTCCTACGAGCAGTACTTC. Residues: CASSRTASSYEQYF.

The rearrangement joins TRBV28 to TRBJ1-2; no clear D. There are 12 residues in the CDR3. The ends were cut back, 7 bases at V and 4 bases at J, with 10 bases in the middle. In germline, CDR1 is MDHEN, CDR2 SYDVKM. The CDR3 protein is CASTLKGYGYTF. Here the CDR3 DNA reads TGTGCCAGCACCCTTAAGGGCTATGGCTACACCTTC.

The chain uses TRBV12-3 or TRBV12-4 and TRBJ2-4, with D possibly TRBD2 on 7 matching bases. The J call may be wrong; the DNA end is better matched by TRBJ2-5. The CDR3 is made up of 14 amino acids. CDR3 sequence: CASTLGGAWETQYF. The CDR3 DNA reads as TGTGCCAGCACCCTAGGGGGGGCTTGGGAGACCCAGTACTTC.

In this sample, this clonotype turned up many times. This rearrangement joins TRBV9 to TRBJ2-3; TRBD2 matches at 11 bases. The CDR3 is made up of 15 amino acids. Trimming cost V 1 base and J 5 bases; bases outside gene matches: 3. Germline V gives CDR1 SGDLS, CDR2 YYNGEE. The CDR3 DNA follows: TGTGCCAGCAGCGTATTCGGACTAGCGGGAGATACGCAGTATTTT. Amino acids: CASSVFGLAGDTQYF.

The chain couples TRBV3-1 to TRBJ1-5; TRBD1 might be the D (5 bases). The CDR3 covers 15 residues. Germline CDR1 is LGHDT and CDR2 is YNNKEL (reference sequence). V shed 0 bases and J shed 6 bases, with 12 bases lying between them. The CDR3 spells CASSQDHGAGQPQHF. The CDR3 nucleotides read TGTGCCAGCAGCCAAGACCATGGGGCCGGTCAGCCCCAGCATTTT.

V usage is TRBV11-2 and J usage is TRBJ2-1; D unclear. Germline V gene lookup returns CDR1 SGHAT and CDR2 FQNNGV. V lost 6 bases, J lost 2 bases, and 8 bases lay in between. The CDR3 contains 13 residues. In DNA, the CDR3 is TGTGCCAGCAGGGAAATGCCCTACAATGAGCAGTTCTTC. Its protein is CASREMPYNEQFF.

This clonotype was seen only a few times. V usage is TRBV4-2 and J usage is TRBJ2-5; TRBD2 agrees at 7 bases. The ends lost 8 bases at V and 5 bases at J; junction bases unmatched: 11. CDR1 LGHNA and CDR2 YNFKEQ come from the germline V gene. This CDR3 has 14 amino acids. CDR3 loop: CASGRELAWETQYF. CDR3 sequence (DNA): TGTGCCAGCGGTCGGGAACTAGCGTGGGAGACCCAGTACTTC.

This chain connects TRBV5-1 to TRBJ1-6; TRBD1 agrees at 9 bases. CDR3 size: 17 residues. With V trimmed by 2 bases and J by 7 bases, 10 bases remained unmatched. The germline CDR1 and CDR2 sequences are SGHRS and YFSETQ. Here the CDR3 reads CASSLHLPGQGNSPLHF. The DNA for the CDR3 is TGCGCCAGCAGCTTACACCTCCCGGGACAGGGCAATTCACCCCTCCACTTT.

V is TRBV7-2 and J is TRBJ2-7; 8 bases line up with TRBD1. V gave up 6 bases and J gave up 0 bases; unmatched junction bases: 7. This CDR3 has 15 amino acids. Germline CDR1 reads SGHTA; CDR2 reads FQGNSA. The CDR3 reads CASSRDRIRSYEQYF. In DNA form, the CDR3 reads TGTGCCAGCAGTCGGGACAGGATCCGCTCCTACGAGCAGTACTTC.

V usage is TRBV7-2 and J usage is TRBJ1-2; TRBD1 matches 10 bases. J was trimmed by 6 bases and V by 3 bases; bases with no gene match: 10. Germline assignment: CDR1 SGHTA and CDR2 FQGNSA. The CDR3 has 16 amino acids. This CDR3 reads CASSFLPGQGNDGYTF. The CDR3 DNA reads TGTGCCAGCAGCTTTTTACCGGGACAGGGGAACGATGGCTACACCTTC. The complete variable domain, with remaining parts taken from reference TRBV7-2 and TRBJ1-2, reads GAGVSQSPSNKVTEKGKDVELRCDPISGHTALYWYRQSLGQGLEFLIYFQGNSAPDKSGLPSDRFSAERTGGSVSTLTIQRTQQEDSAVYLCASSFLPGQGNDGYTFGSGTRLTVV.

Concerning this clonotype itself: Germline is not matched at one junction end, which may reflect a read error. The chain is built from TRBV5-1 and TRBJ1-1; no clear D. This CDR3 region has 16 residues. Germline V gene sequence: CDR1 SGHRS, CDR2 YFSETQ. CDR3 in DNA: TGCGCCGGCAGCTCCGACGGACCCGCAGGTGGCACTGAAGCTTTCTTT. This sequence encodes CAGSSDGPAGGTEAFF. Using reference TRBV5-1 and TRBJ1-1 for the parts outside the CDR3, the full variable domain is KAGVTQTPRYLIKTRGQQVTLSCSPISGHRSVSWYQQTPGQGLQFLFEYFSETQRNKGNFPGRFSGRQFSNSRSEMNVSTLELGDSALYLCAGSSDGPAGGTEAFFGQGTRLTVV.

V is TRBV7-2 and J is TRBJ2-7, with 8 bases lining up with TRBD2. There are 15 residues in the CDR3. Germline V gene lookup returns CDR1 SGHTA and CDR2 FQGNSA. The V gene end was trimmed by 4 bases and the J gene end by 3 bases; junction bases not matched to a gene: 8. CDR3 sequence (DNA): TGTGCCAGCAGCTCAGCGATACGGGGGGGCTACGAGCAGTACTTC. It codes for CASSSAIRGGYEQYF.

The chain combines TRBV7-2 with TRBJ1-2, with D uncertain. CDR3 length equals 11 residues. Germline CDR1 reads SGHTA; CDR2 reads FQGNSA. Trimming cost V 7 bases and J 8 bases, with 11 bases left between them. The CDR3 here is CASTLRLGYTF. CDR3 bases: TGTGCCAGCACCCTGAGATTAGGCTACACCTTC.

This clonotype occurred a few times. The chain has TRBV25-1 and TRBJ1-2, with D maybe TRBD1 (6 bases). Trimming removed 5 bases from V and 0 bases from J, with 10 bases in between. Germline loops: CDR1 MGHDK, CDR2 SYGVNS. The CDR3 consists of 14 residues. CDR3: CASSKQGPNYGYTF. The CDR3 bases are TGTGCCAGCAGTAAACAGGGCCCTAACTATGGCTACACCTTC.

This chain links TRBV3-1 with TRBJ2-1, with a tentative D call TRBD1 (6 bases). The CDR3 is 17 amino acids. Per the germline V gene, CDR1 is LGHDT and CDR2 is YNNKEL (reference sequence). V lost 0 bases, J lost 0 bases, and 12 bases lay in between. CDR3 residues: CASSQDGTRSSYNEQFF. The CDR3 DNA follows: TGTGCCAGCAGCCAAGACGGGACACGATCCTCCTACAATGAGCAGTTCTTC.